This T cell receptor (beta chain) was documented in a study of PD-L1 blockade in urothelial cancer (dated by TCRdb to 2015 to 2018). The study in broad terms: All patients started therapy in the mid-2010s and received atezolizumab 1,200 mg intravenously every 3 weeks. Pretreatment blood TCR-seq was available for about 30 patients, at least one posttreatment blood collection was obtained for 25 or so patients, and tumor TCR-seq was available for 25 or so patients. TCR sequencing covered pretreatment tumor samples and matched, serially collected peripheral blood taken before and after atezolizumab treatment. A median of around 150,000 T cells and 83,000 or so unique TCRs was obtained from blood samples, and a median clonality of 0.080 was observed. In the same patients, whole exome sequencing and RNA sequencing of pretreatment tumors were performed in addition to TCR sequencing. An ECOG performance status of 0 or 1 was recorded for the patients, and 0 to 3 prior chemotherapy regimens had been received by the patients. Blood samples were analyzed at 3 weeks after treatment start (second dose) and at 6 weeks after treatment start. About nine tenths of the roughly 29 patients were identified as males with urothelial cancer of bladder origin, and a prior smoking history was reported by 18 of 29 patients. Durable clinical benefit was defined as progression-free survival longer than 6 months, and TCR features were also tested against progression-free and overall survival. Durable clinical benefit was achieved by nine patients and was not achieved by 20 patients. Somatic, immune and clinical correlates of response to PD-L1 blockade with atezolizumab in urothelial cancer were the focus of an exploratory multi-omic analysis.

The V end gives up 5 bases and the J end 0 bases, leaving 3 bases in the junction not matched to a gene. The CDR3 goes from the cysteine to the phenylalanine over 15 residues. Only the CDR3 portion is preserved as DNA: 45 bases, with reading frame beginning at the first base. The germline V gene encodes CDR1 MNHNS and CDR2 SASEGT. Summary of the overall study and its limitations: Because of the small sample size (n ≈ 27) and the many exploratory analyses performed, the results are intended to be regarded as hypothesis-generating. Improved progression-free and overall survival was found to be associated with pretreatment peripheral blood TCR clonality below the median. Greater expansion of tumor-associated TCR clones in peripheral blood 3 weeks after the start of treatment was observed in patients with durable benefit (n ≈ 22, p = 0.022).

Synthetic TCR analog templates were spiked into each PCR to estimate absolute template abundance from read counts. TCRbeta CDR3 regions were amplified from genomic DNA with bias-controlled V and J gene primers using the immunoSEQ assay. Sequencing of rearranged TCRbeta segments was performed at approximately 20X coverage. Per the authors' processing: Sequencing errors were corrected by clustering, and CDR3s were annotated against IMGT so that V, D and J genes could be assigned. Only productive TCRbeta rearrangements were used in downstream analyses, excluding out-of-frame or stop-codon sequences. To compute clonality, Shannon entropy was normalized by the log of the number of unique productive sequences and then subtracted from one. Clones differing between time points or between blood and tumor were identified by Fisher's exact test with Benjamini-Hochberg correction at adjusted p below 0.01. As stored in TCRdb, this immuneACCESS dataset retains in-frame rearrangements with V and J assigned. A fraction of the clones does not appear; measured against another copy, unresolved V genes explain less than half of the discrepancy, and the remainder lacks a known reason. The V and J calls and clone size are taken from that table; D and trimming were inferred from the DNA. Counted in this sample were fewer than 85,000 clones; more than 70% of them appeared once. The ten largest clones add up to about 11% of the sample.

In light of the paper, this sample's time point label describes: peripheral blood 6 weeks after treatment start. A total of some 30 patients with locally advanced or metastatic urothelial carcinoma, treated at Memorial Sloan Kettering on a trial protocol, made up the cohort. Peripheral blood mononuclear cells were collected pretreatment and during treatment, with between 1 and 8 total time points obtained per patient. The Qiagen DNeasy Blood extraction kit was used to purify genomic DNA from total PBMCs and tumor samples. PBMCs were collected pretreatment and during treatment, and were isolated and stored as previously described. A remark on this clone: The specificity of this receptor is unknown. Per-base qualities were not stored, and no clone one base away is much larger.

The sequence was collected from a man aged 55 to 70 with urothelial cancer. The source material was PBMCs, sampled around atezolizumab (anti-PD-L1) treatment. Here the chain combines TRBV6-1 and TRBJ2-2, with 7 bases matching TRBD1. The CDR3 region: CASSQDRSNTGELFF. The sequenced DNA is TGTGCCAGCAGTCAGGACAGGTCGAACACCGGGGAGCTGTTTTTT.